What follows are 8 T cell receptor beta chains derived from one specimen sequenced in a study of T cells in Graves' hyperthyroidism and ophthalmopathy. TCR beta CDR3 regions were amplified from RNA transcripts. HTBI primers were employed in a first-round RT-PCR of the TCR CDR3. MiXCR, run by TCRdb on the multiplex PCR reads, gives a single entry per CDR3 protein. This table holds around 660,000 distinct CDR3 sequences, 45% found once. Specimen: peripheral blood or thyroid tissue (not recorded which). The receptor set was obtained from an adult man with Graves' disease, either hyperthyroidism or ophthalmopathy (not recorded which).

The V call is TRBV5-1, the J call TRBJ1-3; unclear D gene. Germline CDR1 is SGHRS and CDR2 is YFSETQ. Trimming left V 4 bases short and J 0 bases short, with 11 bases between. This CDR3 spans 15 amino acids. CDR3 in amino acids: CASSGDLLSGNTIYF. CDR3 DNA: TGCGCCAGCAGCGGGGATTTACTCTCTGGAAACACCATATATTTT.

This chain connects TRBV5-1 to TRBJ1-6; possibly TRBD1 for D (5 bases). This CDR3 is built from 14 residues. The V end was cut by 4 bases, the J end by 7 bases, with 12 bases between. Per germline, CDR1 SGHRS and CDR2 YFSETQ. The CDR3 DNA sequence: TGCGCCAGCAGCAAGAGACAGCTGAATTCACCCCTCCACTTT. Protein sequence: CASSKRQLNSPLHF. Using reference TRBV5-1 and TRBJ1-6 for the parts outside the CDR3, the full variable domain is KAGVTQTPRYLIKTRGQQVTLSCSPISGHRSVSWYQQTPGQGLQFLFEYFSETQRNKGNFPGRFSGRQFSNSRSEMNVSTLELGDSALYLCASSKRQLNSPLHFGNGTRLTVT.

This clonotype occurred many times. The V and J genes are TRBV12-3 or TRBV12-4 and TRBJ1-2; 7 positions agree with TRBD1. With 6 bases clipped from V and 4 bases from J, the junction kept 5 bases outside the gene matches. The CDR3 is made up of 13 amino acids. CDR3 protein: CASSPGQSYGYTF. CDR3 coding DNA: TGTGCCAGCAGCCCGGGACAGAGCTATGGCTACACCTTC.

In this sample, this clonotype turned up many times. This chain connects TRBV7-2 to TRBJ1-6, with D maybe TRBD1 (5 bases). Per germline, CDR1 SGHTA and CDR2 FQGNSA. V lost 1 base to trimming and J lost 11 bases, with 15 bases between them. This CDR3 spans 15 amino acids. CDR3 in DNA: TGTGCCAGCAGCTTAGGGCAGGGTAATTCTACACCCCTCCACTTT. It is translated as CASSLGQGNSTPLHF.

This clonotype was seen more than once but under ten times. The chain is built from TRBV9 and TRBJ1-1, with D tentatively TRBD1 (5 bases). Germline V lookup: CDR1 SGDLS, CDR2 YYNGEE. Trimming left V 0 bases short and J 3 bases short, with 12 bases between. The CDR3 length is 15 residues. CDR3 bases: TGTGCCAGCAGCGTAGTAGGGGTGGGGGACACTGAAGCTTTCTTT. As protein: CASSVVGVGDTEAFF.

This clonotype was seen ten or more times. The chain carries TRBV7-9 and TRBJ1-1; D may be TRBD1 (6 bases). Trimming removed 4 bases from V and 4 bases from J, with 13 bases in between. This CDR3 has 14 amino acids. Germline values: CDR1 SEHNR, CDR2 FQNEAQ (reference sequence). Here the CDR3 reads CASSSRGGGTEAFF. In DNA, the CDR3 is TGTGCCAGCAGCTCCCGAGGGGGAGGCACTGAAGCTTTCTTT.

This clonotype showed up just a few times. A junction boundary mismatches the germline segment, possibly from a read error. The chain has TRBV7-2 and TRBJ1-5; 7 positions match TRBD1. This CDR3 has 15 residues. The germline V gene has CDR1 SGHTA and CDR2 FQGNSA. CDR3 in amino acids: CASSQGDRDDQPQHF. The CDR3 nucleotides are TGCGCCAGCAGCCAAGGAGACAGGGACGACCAGCCCCAGCATTTT.

This clonotype has ten or more counts. The gene calls are TRBV9 and TRBJ2-2; D may be TRBD1 (6 bases). The CDR3 runs 13 residues. V lost 4 bases to trimming and J lost 3 bases, with 7 bases between them. CDR1 is SGDLS and CDR2 is YYNGEE in the germline V gene. The CDR3 loop is CASSWGHTGELFF. Here the CDR3 DNA reads TGTGCCAGCAGCTGGGGGCACACCGGGGAGCTGTTTTTT.